This paragraph reports one T cell receptor (beta chain). This clone has just one count. It lacks a known antigen. Base quality data are lacking; no much larger clone is found one base away. The immunoSEQ Assay, a bias-controlled multiplex PCR, was used to amplify TCRbeta CDR3 regions from genomic DNA. Per the authors' processing: The number of nucleated cells in each sample was estimated from the amplification of reference gene primers within the assay. To quantify the absolute abundance of each unique TCRbeta CDR3 rearrangement, sequence reads were collapsed and filtered. Productive Simpson clonality was computed per sample as the square root of Simpson's diversity index over productive rearrangements. The immuneACCESS repertoire file appears here via TCRdb, limited to in-frame rearrangements. These files lack a portion of the clones; in checked studies, under half of the deficit traces to unresolved V genes, and the cause of the others is not known. That table gives V, J and clone size, and the DNA gave D and trimming. The sample yields almost 250,000 clones; 75% to 85% were counted once. Approximately 9.1% of the sample lies in the top ten.

V is clipped by 1 base and J by 8 bases, and the sequence between their germline boundaries is 15 bases long. As encoded in the germline V gene, CDR1 is MGHRA while CDR2 is YSYEKL. From its cysteine to its phenylalanine, the CDR3 spans 15 amino acids. Just the 45-base CDR3 DNA is kept, in frame starting at base 1. This sample is drawn from a study of blood T cell repertoires in COVID-19 (dated by TCRdb to the early 2020s). Broadly, across the study: Samples from collaborators originated in the United States, Italy and Spain and spanned both the acute and convalescent phases of COVID-19. Subjects who had been exposed to COVID-19, were actively infected with it, or had recovered from it provided the deeply sampled blood TCRbeta repertoires that made up the dataset. The sample metadata nearly always contained a de-identified subject ID, COVID-19 status, age in years and sex. The repertoires were made available in a free public database intended to serve as a resource for research on the immune response to SARS-CoV-2. The prospective study material was composed of cDNA or gDNA derived from T cells, B-cell-depleted T cells, or PBMCs. Samples came from the ongoing ImmuneRACE study (first 160 participants) plus 1,254 subjects from 6 global collaborators. Where available, HLA class I and class II types were taken from metadata supplied by the sample provider and were not determined by assay-based typing. Points the paper makes about the study in general: The amount of clinical and demographic metadata varied by source and participant and was provided uncurated.

Participants in the prospective study were enrolled through a virtual design, were aged roughly 18 to 100 years, and lived in roughly 24 United States geographic areas. In the prospective study, cohorts were assigned on the basis of participant-reported clinical history obtained from a screening survey and a study questionnaire. Each participant in the prospective study had whole blood, serum and a nasopharyngeal or oropharyngeal swab collected by mobile phlebotomists. Prospective study participants could optionally give additional blood draws and questionnaires over an approximately two-month period. Before DNA extraction, blood samples from the prospective study were shipped at room temperature or frozen.

In this chain, TRBV4-1 is recombined with TRBJ2-1; the D gene is not confidently resolved. This TCR came from a woman aged 50 to 60 with acute COVID-19. What was sequenced was PBMCs or T cells enriched from blood (not recorded which). In nucleotide form, the sequence is TGCGCCAGCAGCCAAGTAAATCAGCCCCGGGATGAGCAGTTCTTC. Protein translation: CASSQVNQPRDEQFF.